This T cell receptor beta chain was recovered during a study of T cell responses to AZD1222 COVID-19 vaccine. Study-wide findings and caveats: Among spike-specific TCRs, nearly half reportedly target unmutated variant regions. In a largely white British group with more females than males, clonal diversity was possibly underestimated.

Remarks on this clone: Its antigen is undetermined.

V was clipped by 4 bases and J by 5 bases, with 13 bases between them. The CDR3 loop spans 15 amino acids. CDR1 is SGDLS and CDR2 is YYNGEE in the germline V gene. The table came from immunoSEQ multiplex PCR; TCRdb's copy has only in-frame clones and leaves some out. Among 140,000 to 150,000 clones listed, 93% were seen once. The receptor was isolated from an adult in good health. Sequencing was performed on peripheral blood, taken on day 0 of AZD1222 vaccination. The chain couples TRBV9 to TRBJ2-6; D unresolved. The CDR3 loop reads CASSSEGSWANVLTF. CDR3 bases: TGTGCCAGCAGCTCGGAAGGGTCTTGGGCCAACGTCCTGACTTTC. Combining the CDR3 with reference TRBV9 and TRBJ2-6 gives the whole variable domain DSGVTQTPKHLITATGQRVTLRCSPRSGDLSVYWYQQSLDQGLQFLIQYYNGEERAKGNILERFSAQQFPDLHSELNLSSLELGDSALYFCASSSEGSWANVLTFGAGSRLTVL.